Described below is a single TCR beta chain sequence and its context. The CDR3 runs to 13 residues. Looked up from germline, CDR1 is LNHDA and CDR2 is SQIVND (reference sequence). V was pared by 4 bases and J by 5 bases, with 11 bases between. The data were taken from a study of CD8+ T cells in alopecia areata. Reverse transcribed after extraction, RNA yielded cDNA as the sequencing template. Measured with immunoSEQ multiplex PCR; TCRdb has only the in-frame clones, and not every one. In the table there are 150,000 to 200,000 clones, about three fifths of which are singletons. The treatment here: oral pan-JAK inhibitor, 5-10 mg twice daily.

The source material was CD4+ T cells sorted from blood, sampled at week 24, from a patient treated with tofacitinib. This sequence originates from a human donor with alopecia areata. The chain couples TRBV19 to TRBJ1-1, with D perhaps TRBD1 (5 bases). In DNA, the CDR3 is TGTGCCAGTAGTACGTGGGGGAGGACTGAAGCTTTCTTT. Translation: CASSTWGRTEAFF.